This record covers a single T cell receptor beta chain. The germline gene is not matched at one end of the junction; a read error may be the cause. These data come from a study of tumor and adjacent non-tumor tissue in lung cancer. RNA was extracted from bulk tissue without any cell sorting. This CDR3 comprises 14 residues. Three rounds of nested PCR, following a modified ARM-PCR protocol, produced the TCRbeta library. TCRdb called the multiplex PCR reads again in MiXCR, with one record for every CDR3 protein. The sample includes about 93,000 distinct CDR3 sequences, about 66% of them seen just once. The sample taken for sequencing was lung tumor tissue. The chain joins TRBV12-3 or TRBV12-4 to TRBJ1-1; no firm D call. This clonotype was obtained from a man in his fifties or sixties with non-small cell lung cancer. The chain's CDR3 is CARSFSRTYTEAFF. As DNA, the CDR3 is TGTGCCAGGAGTTTTAGCAGGACGTACACTGAAGCTTTCTTT.